These 28 T cell receptor beta chains were all obtained from the same sample, sequenced in a study of cytomegalovirus exposure and HLA in healthy donors. Repertoires were generated with immunoSEQ multiplex PCR, while TCRdb's copy carries only in-frame clones and drops some. The sample yields under 100,000 clones, over 85% seen once. Sequencing was done on a sample of PBMCs. The receptors originated from a woman between 18 and 30 years old in good health and CMV-seronegative.

The chain has TRBV20-1 and TRBJ2-7, with D possibly TRBD1 on 6 matching bases. The V end was cut by 5 bases, the J end by 4 bases, with 9 bases between. The CDR3 is 11 residues long. Germline assignment: CDR1 DFQATT and CDR2 SNEGSKA (reference sequence). Here the CDR3 DNA reads TGCAGTGCTCTTACAGGGTACGAGCAGTACTTC. Amino acid sequence: CSALTGYEQYF.

This rearrangement joins TRBV12-5 to TRBJ2-2, with a possible D match to TRBD1 (6 bases). Trimming stripped 2 bases from V and 7 bases from J, with 14 bases between. The CDR3 has 15 amino acids. The germline CDR1 and CDR2 sequences are LGHNT and FRNRAP. The CDR3 loop is CASGLPTGRIGELFF. The CDR3, as DNA: TGTGCTAGTGGTTTGCCAACAGGGCGGATCGGGGAGCTGTTTTTT. The variable domain in full, with the rest retrieved from reference TRBV12-5 and TRBJ2-2, is DARVTQTPRHKVTEMGQEVTMRCQPILGHNTVFWYRQTMMQGLELLAYFRNRAPLDDSGMPKDRFSAEMPDATLATLKIQPSEPRDSAVYFCASGLPTGRIGELFFGEGSRLTVL.

The rearrangement uses TRBV4-3 and TRBJ2-3, with 8 bases matching TRBD1. J gave up 9 bases and V 0 bases, and 8 bases lay outside the gene matches. Germline V CDR1 and CDR2: LGHNA, YSLEER. The CDR3 contains 15 residues. The CDR3 region has the DNA TGCGCCAGCAGCCAAGATCCACTCCAGGGGGCAACGCAGTATTTT. It translates to CASSQDPLQGATQYF.

The chain is built from TRBV5-1 and TRBJ1-5; D remains unclear. Germline-derived CDR1 and CDR2 are SGHRS and YFSETQ. Trimming removed 4 bases at V and 7 bases at J, with 15 bases between. The CDR3 consists of 14 residues. The CDR3 coding sequence is TGCGCCAGCAGCCCCCTCGACCCGAGGCAGCCCCAGCATTTT. Encoded protein: CASSPLDPRQPQHF.

This chain joins TRBV28 and TRBJ2-5; D may be TRBD2 (7 bases). CDR1 is MDHEN, CDR2 SYDVKM, per germline. The CDR3 has 18 residues. The ends were cut back, 3 bases at V and 4 bases at J, with 24 bases in the middle. CDR3 protein: CASSFPPEGGREGETQYF. Here the CDR3 DNA reads TGTGCCAGCAGTTTTCCCCCCGAGGGGGGGAGGGAGGGAGAGACCCAGTACTTC. Using reference TRBV28 and TRBJ2-5 for the parts outside the CDR3, the full variable domain is DVKVTQSSRYLVKRTGEKVFLECVQDMDHENMFWYRQDPGLGLRLIYFSYDVKMKEKGDIPEGYSVSREKKERFSLILESASTNQTSMYLCASSFPPEGGREGETQYFGPGTRLLVL.

This sequence joins TRBV27 and TRBJ2-3; 8 bases fit TRBD1. CDR1 is MNHEY, CDR2 SMNVEV, per germline (reference sequence). The CDR3 has 17 amino acids. V lost 5 bases to trimming and J lost 1 base; unmatched junction nucleotides: 11. This CDR3 is CASSAWTGRRGTDTQYF. CDR3 DNA sequence: TGTGCCAGCAGTGCCTGGACAGGGCGTCGTGGCACAGATACGCAGTATTTT.

This clone was seen once. V usage is TRBV5-4 and J usage is TRBJ1-1, with TRBD1 as a possible D gene (5 bases). This CDR3 spans 13 amino acids. Trimming shortened V by 0 bases and J by 8 bases, and 11 bases separated the two germline ends. In germline, CDR1 is SGHNT, CDR2 YYREEE (reference sequence). CDR3: CASSLGGVGEAFF. The CDR3 DNA reads as TGTGCCAGCAGCTTGGGGGGGGTTGGCGAAGCTTTCTTT.

This chain uses TRBV29-1 with TRBJ2-2, with a weak D call TRBD1 (7 bases). V lost 4 bases to trimming and J lost 7 bases, with 13 bases between them. The CDR3 has 13 amino acids. Germline V gene sequence: CDR1 SQVTM, CDR2 ANQGSEA. CDR3 protein: CSVARGAGGELFF. The CDR3 coding sequence is TGCAGCGTTGCCAGGGGGGCGGGCGGGGAGCTGTTTTTT.

In its sample, this clone was seen once. J is TRBJ2-3 and V is TRBV9, with D possibly TRBD1 on 6 matching bases. The V and J ends lost 0 bases and 8 bases respectively, with 13 bases between them. CDR1 and CDR2 (germline): SGDLS, YYNGEE. The CDR3 is made up of 14 amino acids. The CDR3 reads CASSVESGATTQYF. CDR3 coding DNA: TGTGCCAGCAGCGTAGAATCAGGGGCGACTACGCAGTATTTT.

The chain employs TRBV29-1 and TRBJ2-2; TRBD2 matches at 8 bases. The germline V gene has CDR1 SQVTM and CDR2 ANQGSEA. The CDR3 extends over 15 amino acids. V dropped 7 bases and J dropped 4; count of bases not matched to a gene: 11. The CDR3 here is CSAIAGSGFTGELFF. The CDR3 DNA follows: TGCAGCGCCATAGCGGGAAGCGGGTTCACCGGGGAGCTGTTTTTT.

This chain connects TRBV6-5 to TRBJ1-5; D might be TRBD1 (5 bases). Trimming pared 8 bases from V and 3 bases from J, leaving 14 bases between. Germline CDR1 and CDR2: MNHEY and SVGAGI. The CDR3 sequence is 14 residues long. CDR3 sequence (DNA): TGTGCCAGCTTGGGTCAGGGATTCAATCAGCCCCAGCATTTT. This encodes CASLGQGFNQPQHF.

The chain combines TRBV6-5 with TRBJ2-7; the D gene is possibly TRBD1 (5 bases). The CDR3 length is 15 residues. The germline CDR1 and CDR2 sequences are MNHEY and SVGAGI. V was trimmed by 5 bases and J by 2 bases, leaving 16 bases between them. The CDR3 spells CASSKNPQGPYEQYF. CDR3 coding DNA: TGTGCCAGCAGTAAAAACCCTCAGGGTCCCTACGAGCAGTACTTC.

The chain carries TRBV14 and TRBJ2-1; 14 positions match TRBD2. The ends lost 4 bases at V and 5 bases at J; junction bases unmatched: 7. This CDR3 spans 17 amino acids. The germline V gene has CDR1 SGHDN and CDR2 FVKESK. For the CDR3, the DNA is TGTGCCAGCAGCCCCATAAGACTAGCGGGAGGGGACAATGAGCAGTTCTTC. Translated, it gives CASSPIRLAGGDNEQFF. The full variable domain, with the rest looked up from reference TRBV14 and TRBJ2-1, is EAGVTQFPSHSVIEKGQTVTLRCDPISGHDNLYWYRRVMGKEIKFLLHFVKESKQDESGMPNNRFLAERTGGTYSTLKVQPAELEDSGVYFCASSPIRLAGGDNEQFFGPGTRLTVL.

CDR3 DNA: TGTGCCGCGGGTGATGGCTACACCTTC. Residues: CAAGDGYTF. V and J are TRBV5-4 and TRBJ1-2; D not certain. Trimming cost V 10 bases and J 6 bases, with 7 bases left between them. CDR3 length: 9 amino acids. Germline V gene sequence: CDR1 SGHNT, CDR2 YYREEE (reference sequence). The whole variable domain, remainder taken from reference TRBV5-4 and TRBJ1-2, is ETGVTQSPTHLIKTRGQQVTLRCSSQSGHNTVSWYQQALGQGPQFIFQYYREEENGRGNFPPRFSGLQFPNYSSELNVNALELDDSALYLCAAGDGYTFGSGTRLTVV.

The V call is TRBV2, the J call TRBJ2-1, with TRBD2 as a possible D gene (5 bases). Between the trimmed V and J ends, which lost 5 bases and 0 bases, there was a span of 8 bases. Germline-derived CDR1 and CDR2 are SNHLY and FYNNEI. This CDR3 region has 14 residues. The CDR3 is CASSQTSSYNEQFF. The CDR3 coding sequence is TGTGCCAGCAGTCAAACTAGCTCCTACAATGAGCAGTTCTTC.

J is TRBJ2-3 and V is TRBV30; 9 bases match TRBD2. The V gene end was trimmed by 1 base and the J gene end by 6 bases; junction bases not matched to a gene: 8. Germline V gene data show CDR1 as GTSNPN and CDR2 as SVGIG (reference sequence). The CDR3 has 15 residues. CDR3 nucleotide sequence: TGTGCCTGGAGTGCCCATAGCGGGAGATTGGATACGCAGTATTTT. Protein sequence: CAWSAHSGRLDTQYF. Variable domain in full (rest from reference TRBV30 and TRBJ2-3): SQTIHQWPATLVQPVGSPLSLECTVEGTSNPNLYWYRQAAGRGLQLLFYSVGIGQISSEVPQNLSASRPQDRQFILSSKKLLLSDSGFYLCAWSAHSGRLDTQYFGPGTRLTVL.

This chain joins TRBV9 and TRBJ2-3, with TRBD2 identical over 13 bases. Trimming at V came to 0 bases and at J to 2 bases, leaving 3 bases not matched to a gene. CDR3 length: 17 residues. In germline, CDR1 is SGDLS, CDR2 YYNGEE. This CDR3 is CASSVAGTSGVTDTQYF. The DNA of the CDR3 is TGTGCCAGCAGCGTAGCCGGGACTAGCGGGGTCACAGATACGCAGTATTTT.

The chain recombines TRBV5-1 with TRBJ2-5; 7 nucleotides line up with TRBD2. The CDR3 extends over 13 amino acids. Germline loops: CDR1 SGHRS, CDR2 YFSETQ. V was pared by 5 bases and J by 4 bases, with 5 bases of the junction left unmatched. The CDR3 spells CASRRREGETQYF. The CDR3 DNA follows: TGCGCCAGCAGGAGGAGGGAGGGAGAGACCCAGTACTTC.

The chain recombines TRBV4-3 with TRBJ2-7; D is unclear. V was shortened by 0 bases and J by 1 base, with 7 bases between the two germline ends. Germline V gene sequence: CDR1 LGHNA, CDR2 YSLEER. This CDR3 is built from 14 residues. The CDR3 region is CASSQDPKSYEQYF. The CDR3 DNA is TGCGCCAGCAGCCAAGACCCAAAATCCTACGAGCAGTACTTC.

This clone appeared a few times. J is TRBJ1-2 and V is TRBV28, with D tentatively TRBD1 (5 bases). This CDR3 spans 12 amino acids. CDR1 and CDR2 from the germline V gene are MDHEN and SYDVKM. CDR3 nucleotides: TGTGCAGCGCGGGGCGCGGGGTATGGCTACACCTTC. Translated: CAARGAGYGYTF.

In this sample, this clone turned up once. CDR3 DNA: TGTGCCAGCAGTTCTTCCGCCCGACTAGCGGGGATCTTCTCCTACGAGCAGTACTTC. Encoded protein: CASSSSARLAGIFSYEQYF. V and J are TRBV27 and TRBJ2-7; 11 nucleotides agree with TRBD2. CDR3 length: 19 amino acids. V trimming: 4 bases; J trimming: 0 bases; junction bases outside the gene matches: 14. Looked up from germline, CDR1 is MNHEY and CDR2 is SMNVEV (reference sequence).

This chain connects TRBV9 to TRBJ2-3; 11 bases match TRBD2. CDR1 is SGDLS, CDR2 YYNGEE, per germline. This CDR3 region has 16 residues. The J segment lost 0 bases and the V segment lost 3 bases, leaving 3 bases of the junction unmatched. The CDR3, as DNA: TGTGCCAGCAGCGATAGCGGGAGGGCTAGCACAGATACGCAGTATTTT. This translates into CASSDSGRASTDTQYF.

The J gene is TRBJ1-2, the V gene TRBV5-8, with 8 bases fitting TRBD1. V lost 1 base and J lost 4; bases outside the gene matches: 6. Germline-derived CDR1 and CDR2 are SGHTS and YDEGEE. The CDR3 extends over 15 amino acids. Here the CDR3 reads CASSLTGGNFYGYTF. For the CDR3, the DNA is TGTGCCAGCAGCTTGACAGGGGGTAATTTCTATGGCTACACCTTC.

The CDR3 loop is CASSRQGVNTEAFF. CDR3 nucleotide sequence: TGCGCCAGCAGCAGACAGGGGGTGAACACTGAAGCTTTCTTT. J is TRBJ1-1 and V is TRBV4-3, with 9 bases matching TRBD1. V gave up 5 bases and J gave up 0 bases; unmatched junction bases: 1. The CDR3 has 14 residues. Germline CDR1 and CDR2: LGHNA and YSLEER.

This chain uses TRBV10-2 with TRBJ2-2; 7 bases agree with TRBD2. V shed 4 bases, J shed 6 bases, and the junction held 11 bases outside the gene matches. The CDR3 contains 16 residues. CDR1 and CDR2 from the germline V gene are WSHSY and SAAADI. CDR3 residues: CASSGRTSSLPGELFF. For the CDR3, the DNA is TGCGCCAGCAGTGGGCGGACTAGTTCACTACCCGGGGAGCTGTTTTTT.

This clone was detected only once. J is TRBJ2-5 and V is TRBV27; 11 bases agree with TRBD2. Unmatched junction bases numbered 12, after V lost 10 bases and J lost 5 bases. The CDR3 runs 15 residues. Germline assignment: CDR1 MNHEY and CDR2 SMNVEV (reference sequence). The CDR3: CATGLAGGPSETQYF. CDR3 bases: TGTGCCACGGGGTTAGCGGGGGGGCCCTCGGAGACCCAGTACTTC.

The chain employs TRBV7-2 and TRBJ2-7; TRBD1 might be the D (6 bases). Germline V CDR1 and CDR2: SGHTA, FQGNSA. V lost 1 base, J lost 2 bases, and 9 bases lay in between. The CDR3 sequence is 14 residues long. CDR3: CASSLDPGAYEQYF. CDR3 nucleotides: TGTGCCAGCAGCTTAGACCCAGGGGCCTACGAGCAGTACTTC.

This chain links TRBV4-3 with TRBJ1-2; D unclear. CDR3 length: 14 residues. Germline V gene data show CDR1 as LGHNA and CDR2 as YSLEER. V lost 4 bases, J lost 7 bases, and 16 bases lay in between. The CDR3: CASSRTTPESGYTF. The DNA of the CDR3 is TGCGCCAGCAGCCGGACTACCCCGGAGAGTGGCTACACCTTC.